Sequencing of this T cell receptor (beta chain) was carried out in a study of cytomegalovirus exposure and HLA in healthy donors. The CDR3 contains 14 residues. Looked up from germline, CDR1 is SNHLY and CDR2 is FYNNEI. The V segment lost 11 bases and the J segment 1 base; nucleotides outside the gene matches: 8. This clone has more than one count but fewer than ten. Its target is unknown. The study's findings and limits: Listed as cytomegalovirus-associated were 150 or so TCR beta chains.

PCR involved 60 Vbeta and 13 Jbeta primers. Per the authors' pipeline: There were about 86 million unique TCR beta chains by a later count, and about 11 million of them were shared. TCRdb's copy holds only in-frame clones and misses some; the assay was immunoSEQ multiplex PCR. V and J calls and clone size are as listed in that table; D and trimming were resolved from the DNA. The sample records approximately 160,000 clones, approximately 71% being singletons. What was sequenced was PBMCs. The sequence was obtained from a man aged 45-65 years in good health and CMV-seronegative. This chain links TRBV2 with TRBJ2-5, with 9 bases lining up with TRBD1. The CDR3 spells CAGQKDRGQETQYF. The CDR3, as DNA: TGTGCCGGCCAGAAGGACAGGGGCCAAGAGACCCAGTACTTC. The full variable domain, with the rest looked up from reference TRBV2 and TRBJ2-5, is EPEVTQTPSHQVTQMGQEVILRCVPISNHLYFYWYRQILGQKVEFLVSFYNNEISEKSEIFDDQFSVERPDGSNFTLKIRSTKLEDSAMYFCAGQKDRGQETQYFGPGTRLLVL.